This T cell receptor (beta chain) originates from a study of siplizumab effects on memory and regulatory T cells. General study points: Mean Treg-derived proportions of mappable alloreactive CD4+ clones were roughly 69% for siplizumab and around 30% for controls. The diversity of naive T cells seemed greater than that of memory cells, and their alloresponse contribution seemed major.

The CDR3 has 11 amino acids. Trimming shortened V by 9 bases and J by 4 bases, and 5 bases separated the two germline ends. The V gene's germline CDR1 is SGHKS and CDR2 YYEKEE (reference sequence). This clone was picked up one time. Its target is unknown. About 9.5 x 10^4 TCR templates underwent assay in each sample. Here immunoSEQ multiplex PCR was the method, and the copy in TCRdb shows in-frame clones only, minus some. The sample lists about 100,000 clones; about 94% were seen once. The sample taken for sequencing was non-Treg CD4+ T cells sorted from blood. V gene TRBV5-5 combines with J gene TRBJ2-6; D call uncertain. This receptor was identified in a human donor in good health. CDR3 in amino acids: CATIGANVLTF. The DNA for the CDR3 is TGTGCCACCATAGGGGCCAACGTCCTGACTTTC.